This passage covers 31 T cell receptor beta chains from one sample sequenced in a study of Ad26.COV2.S vaccination and SARS-CoV-2 variants. The treatment was: around 19 received Ad26.COV2.S at low or high dose, single or two shots; roughly five received placebo; per-sample allocation not given. Sampling took place 63 days after the first vaccine or placebo injection. Assay: immunoSEQ multiplex PCR; the TCRdb copy retains only in-frame clones and omits some. The profile shows some 640,000 clones, roughly 90% of them singletons. Sequences were derived from peripheral blood, sampled in a trial of Ad26.COV2.S vaccine versus placebo. The receptors stem from a person between 18 and 65 years old who received the Ad26.COV2.S COVID-19 vaccine or a placebo.

The chain has TRBV7-2 and TRBJ1-1; a possible D gene is TRBD1 (6 bases). Germline V gene lookup returns CDR1 SGHTA and CDR2 FQGNSA. The CDR3 loop spans 16 amino acids. The ends were cut back, 1 base at V and 0 bases at J, with 12 bases in the middle. CDR3 protein: CASSLGLQGLNTEAFF. In DNA, the CDR3 is TGTGCCAGCAGCTTAGGTCTACAGGGATTGAACACTGAAGCTTTCTTT.

This chain connects TRBV5-1 to TRBJ2-1; possibly TRBD2 for D (6 bases). The ends were cut back, 4 bases at V and 5 bases at J, with 16 bases in the middle. The CDR3 loop spans 15 amino acids. Germline V gene data show CDR1 as SGHRS and CDR2 as YFSETQ. Written as DNA, the CDR3 is TGCGCCAGCAGCCGACCGGGACTCCCCGACAATGAGCAGTTCTTC. Amino acid sequence: CASSRPGLPDNEQFF.

CDR3 DNA sequence: TGTGCCACCAGCAGAGATTTGACAGGCCAAGAGACCCAGTACTTC. Translated: CATSRDLTGQETQYF. V gene TRBV15 combines with J gene TRBJ2-5, with D perhaps TRBD1 (6 bases). The length of the CDR3 is 15 residues. CDR1 is LNHNV, CDR2 YYDKDF, per germline (reference sequence). Trimming stripped 0 bases from V and 1 base from J, with 9 bases between.

Note on this clone: This specimen includes other DNA sequences encoding the same CDR3. This chain joins TRBV5-1 and TRBJ2-7; D possibly corresponds to TRBD2 (5 bases). Germline lookup yields CDR1 SGHRS and CDR2 YFSETQ. The V end was cut by 4 bases, the J end by 2 bases, with 10 bases between. The CDR3 is 13 amino acids. The CDR3 protein is CASSLAGPYEQYF. The CDR3 nucleotides are TGCGCCAGCAGCCTCGCGGGTCCCTACGAGCAGTACTTC. The whole variable domain, remainder taken from reference TRBV5-1 and TRBJ2-7, is KAGVTQTPRYLIKTRGQQVTLSCSPISGHRSVSWYQQTPGQGLQFLFEYFSETQRNKGNFPGRFSGRQFSNSRSEMNVSTLELGDSALYLCASSLAGPYEQYFGPGTRLTVT.

V and J are TRBV11-2 and TRBJ2-7; the D gene is possibly TRBD1 (6 bases). Germline loops: CDR1 SGHAT, CDR2 FQNNGV. Between the trimmed V and J ends, which lost 3 bases and 5 bases, there was a span of 11 bases. The CDR3 is 13 amino acids. The CDR3: CASSFTGSDEQYF. The CDR3 coding sequence is TGTGCCAGCAGCTTTACAGGGAGCGACGAGCAGTACTTC. Supplemented by reference TRBV11-2 and TRBJ2-7, the full variable domain reads EAGVAQSPRYKIIEKRQSVAFWCNPISGHATLYWYQQILGQGPKLLIQFQNNGVVDDSQLPKDRFSAERLKGVDSTLKIQPAKLEDSAVYLCASSFTGSDEQYFGPGTRLTVT.

The chain links TRBV6-1 to TRBJ2-1, with a weak D call TRBD1 (6 bases). The V gene's germline CDR1 is MNHNS and CDR2 SASEGT. V was trimmed by 3 bases and J by 7 bases, leaving 13 bases between them. The CDR3 covers 14 residues. The CDR3 DNA sequence: TGTGCCAGCAGTGATTGGGCAGGGGTGAATGAGCAGTTCTTC. Protein product: CASSDWAGVNEQFF.

This clone was counted only a few times. The chain recombines TRBV6-5 with TRBJ2-7; weak D call: TRBD2 (5 bases). The V gene's germline CDR1 is MNHEY and CDR2 SVGAGI. This CDR3 is 14 amino acids long. The V end lost 0 bases, the J end lost 5 bases, and 11 bases lay between the germline ends. The CDR3 sequence: CASSYSRLTDEQYF. The CDR3 DNA reads TGTGCCAGCAGTTACTCCCGACTAACTGACGAGCAGTACTTC.

This chain uses TRBV7-9 with TRBJ2-1; maybe TRBD2 (5 bases). The germline V gene has CDR1 SEHNR and CDR2 FQNEAQ (reference sequence). CDR3 length: 17 residues. The V end lost 1 base, the J end lost 8 bases, and 21 bases lay between the germline ends. For the CDR3, the DNA is TGTGCCAGCAGCTTAGGAGGGCTCGGCTCCGCCCGGGATGAGCAGTTCTTC. Its protein is CASSLGGLGSARDEQFF.

The chain couples TRBV9 to TRBJ1-2; D is unclear. V lost 0 bases and J lost 2, with 8 bases in between. From germline, CDR1 is SGDLS and CDR2 YYNGEE. The CDR3 runs 14 residues. CDR3 residues: CASSVATTNYGYTF. The CDR3 region has the DNA TGTGCCAGCAGCGTAGCTACAACCAACTATGGCTACACCTTC.

This sequence joins TRBV7-8 and TRBJ1-6; 11 nucleotides align to TRBD1. The CDR3 covers 15 residues. V was clipped by 5 bases and J by 7 bases; unmatched bases: 4. Germline CDR1 is SGHVS and CDR2 is FQNEAQ. Written as DNA, the CDR3 is TGTGCCAGCAGCACAAGGACAGGGGGCAATTCACCCCTCCACTTT. It translates to CASSTRTGGNSPLHF.

The CDR3, as DNA: TGTGCCAGCAGCTTGGAGACAGGTTCACCCCTCCACTTT. This codes for CASSLETGSPLHF. The chain employs TRBV5-4 and TRBJ1-6, with TRBD1 as a possible D gene (6 bases). V was trimmed by 0 bases and J by 9 bases, leaving 7 bases between them. CDR1 and CDR2 (germline): SGHNT, YYREEE (reference sequence). CDR3 length: 13 amino acids.

V and J are TRBV6-5 and TRBJ1-3; D ambiguous. Germline CDR1 is MNHEY and CDR2 is SVGAGI. Trimming stripped 6 bases from V and 4 bases from J, with 10 bases between. The CDR3 has 13 amino acids. CDR3 sequence: CASSLVEGNTIYF. The CDR3 DNA reads as TGTGCCAGCAGCTTGGTAGAAGGAAACACCATATATTTT.

The chain recombines TRBV2 with TRBJ1-1; 8 positions match TRBD1. V shed 7 bases and J 7 bases; nucleotides not matched to a gene: 5. Germline CDR1 reads SNHLY; CDR2 reads FYNNEI. CDR3 length: 12 residues. The CDR3 loop is CASKQGADEAFF. In DNA, the CDR3 is TGTGCCAGCAAGCAGGGGGCGGATGAAGCTTTCTTT.

This chain links TRBV30 with TRBJ2-6; perhaps D is TRBD1 or TRBD2 (6 bases each). The V end was cut by 0 bases, the J end by 4 bases, with 10 bases between. CDR3 length: 15 amino acids. In germline, CDR1 is GTSNPN, CDR2 SVGIG (reference sequence). As DNA, the CDR3 is TGTGCCTGGAGTGTAGGGGGGCGAGGGGCCAACGTCCTGACTTTC. Amino acids: CAWSVGGRGANVLTF. Variable domain in full (rest from reference TRBV30 and TRBJ2-6): SQTIHQWPATLVQPVGSPLSLECTVEGTSNPNLYWYRQAAGRGLQLLFYSVGIGQISSEVPQNLSASRPQDRQFILSSKKLLLSDSGFYLCAWSVGGRGANVLTFGAGSRLTVL.

This CDR3 reads CASRPTVDNQPQHF. As DNA, the CDR3 is TGTGCCAGTAGACCGACAGTCGACAATCAGCCCCAGCATTTT. The chain links TRBV19 to TRBJ1-5, with D possibly matching TRBD1 (5 bases). The germline CDR1 and CDR2 sequences are LNHDA and SQIVND (reference sequence). The CDR3 sequence is 14 residues long. Deletions cut 6 bases from V and 3 bases from J, with 12 bases between.

The rearrangement joins TRBV7-9 to TRBJ2-1, with 8 bases fitting TRBD2. CDR3 length: 17 residues. V was pared by 5 bases and J by 0 bases, with 9 bases of the junction left unmatched. Germline V gives CDR1 SEHNR, CDR2 FQNEAQ (reference sequence). In nucleotides, the CDR3 is TGTGCCAGCAGCCGAGGGCGAGCGGGAGACTCCTACAATGAGCAGTTCTTC. Protein sequence: CASSRGRAGDSYNEQFF.

This clone appeared once. The V and J genes are TRBV11-2 and TRBJ2-7, with 7 positions matching TRBD2. This CDR3 spans 12 amino acids. The V and J ends lost 5 bases and 6 bases, in that order; junction bases with no gene match: 4. The V gene's germline CDR1 is SGHAT and CDR2 FQNNGV. The CDR3 here is CASSPGGFEQYF. The CDR3 coding sequence is TGTGCCAGCAGCCCGGGGGGTTTCGAGCAGTACTTC.

This clone was seen a single time. The V gene is TRBV30, the J gene TRBJ1-3; D is ambiguous. The CDR3 has 11 amino acids. Germline V CDR1 and CDR2: GTSNPN, SVGIG (reference sequence). Trimming removed 5 bases at V and 4 bases at J, with 6 bases between. CDR3 bases: TGTGCCTGGCCACAGGGAAACACCATATATTTT. Its translation: CAWPQGNTIYF.

The chain uses TRBV19 and TRBJ2-1; D is perhaps TRBD2 (5 bases). The ends were cut back, 1 base at V and 9 bases at J, with 10 bases in the middle. The CDR3 covers 13 residues. The germline gives CDR1 LNHDA, CDR2 SQIVND (reference sequence). CDR3: CASSIAVAREQFF. DNA for the CDR3: TGTGCCAGTAGTATAGCTGTAGCGCGTGAGCAGTTCTTC.

The chain joins TRBV5-1 to TRBJ1-2; TRBD1 matches 8 bases. CDR1 is SGHRS, CDR2 YFSETQ, per germline. Trimming took 4 bases from V and 8 from J; bases not matched to a gene: 13. The length of the CDR3 is 15 residues. This CDR3 reads CASSIDRGPVWGYTF. The CDR3 DNA follows: TGCGCCAGCAGCATAGACAGGGGCCCTGTTTGGGGCTACACCTTC.

With respect to this clone: Other nucleotide sequences from this sample produce the same CDR3. The chain is built from TRBV6-5 and TRBJ2-2; TRBD2 matches at 7 bases. J gave up 4 bases and V 6 bases, and 2 bases lay outside the gene matches. The CDR3 loop spans 13 amino acids. The germline V gene has CDR1 MNHEY and CDR2 SVGAGI. The CDR3 sequence is CASSRGGTGELFF. CDR3 coding DNA: TGTGCCAGCAGCCGCGGGGGCACCGGGGAGCTGTTTTTT.

The V call is TRBV7-6, the J call TRBJ2-7; 11 bases agree with TRBD2. The CDR3 loop spans 17 amino acids. CDR1 is SGHVS, CDR2 FNYEAQ, per germline. The V gene end was trimmed by 1 base and the J gene end by 3 bases; junction bases not matched to a gene: 8. CDR3 region: CASSLGAAGLAVYEQYF. The CDR3 DNA follows: TGTGCCAGCAGCTTAGGTGCCGCGGGACTAGCGGTCTACGAGCAGTACTTC.

About this clone itself: Other DNA sequences in the sample encode the same CDR3. The gene calls are TRBV18 and TRBJ1-5; D is undetermined. V dropped 0 bases and J dropped 3 bases, with 6 bases sitting between them. The CDR3 runs to 14 residues. CDR1 is KGHSH, CDR2 LQKENI, per germline. The CDR3 region has the DNA TGTGCCAGCTCACCACCGGGATCCAATCAGCCCCAGCATTTT. Amino acid sequence: CASSPPGSNQPQHF.

This clone was counted a single time. Additional DNA sequences in this sample encode the identical CDR3. The chain combines TRBV7-9 with TRBJ1-5, with no clear D. V gave up 5 bases and J gave up 5 bases, with 7 bases separating them. This CDR3 region has 12 residues. Germline CDR1 is SEHNR and CDR2 is FQNEAQ (reference sequence). The CDR3 nucleotides are TGTGCCAGCAGCCTGGAAGATCAGCCCCAGCATTTT. Translating it yields CASSLEDQPQHF.

This sequence joins TRBV6-5 and TRBJ2-1; TRBD2 aligns across 11 bases. Trimming took 6 bases from V and 5 from J; bases not matched to a gene: 6. The germline gives CDR1 MNHEY, CDR2 SVGAGI. The CDR3 extends over 15 amino acids. This CDR3 reads CASSRLAGLHNEQFF. In DNA form, the CDR3 reads TGTGCCAGCAGCCGACTAGCGGGACTCCACAATGAGCAGTTCTTC.

This clone was counted a few times. The rearrangement joins TRBV11-3 to TRBJ1-6; D might be TRBD1 (6 bases). The CDR3 length is 14 residues. Germline CDR1 and CDR2: SGHNT and YENEEA. V was pared by 5 bases and J by 7 bases, with 12 bases between. The DNA for the CDR3 is TGTGCCAGCAGCGCCGGACAGCAGAATTCACCCCTCCACTTT. Protein product: CASSAGQQNSPLHF.

This chain uses TRBV11-1 with TRBJ2-1; D unresolved. The CDR3 sequence is 15 residues long. V gave up 1 base and J gave up 7 bases, with 14 bases separating them. Germline lookup yields CDR1 SGHAT and CDR2 FQDESV (reference sequence). The CDR3 region is CASSLGYGIANEQFF. The CDR3 nucleotides are TGTGCCAGCAGCTTAGGTTATGGGATCGCAAATGAGCAGTTCTTC.

The V call is TRBV5-1, the J call TRBJ2-5; D is ambiguous. V was shortened by 0 bases and J by 5 bases, with 5 bases between the two germline ends. Germline CDR1 is SGHRS and CDR2 is YFSETQ. This CDR3 has 12 amino acids. The CDR3: CASSLGVETQYF. In nucleotides, the CDR3 is TGCGCCAGCAGCTTGGGGGTTGAGACCCAGTACTTC.

This sequence joins TRBV27 and TRBJ2-5; no firm D call. Germline assignment: CDR1 MNHEY and CDR2 SMNVEV (reference sequence). Trimming took off 3 bases at V and 5 bases at J, with 16 bases between the two ends. The CDR3 is made up of 15 amino acids. The DNA for the CDR3 is TGTGCCAGCAGTTTCCTACCGGTCCTCGGGGAGACCCAGTACTTC. Translated: CASSFLPVLGETQYF.

The chain carries TRBV12-3 or TRBV12-4 and TRBJ1-1; no clear D. Trimming took off 3 bases at V and 4 bases at J, with 6 bases between the two ends. The CDR3 is made up of 12 amino acids. The CDR3 region is CASSFGLTEAFF. The CDR3 coding sequence is TGTGCCAGCAGTTTCGGACTCACTGAAGCTTTCTTT.

This sequence joins TRBV29-1 and TRBJ2-7; the D gene could be TRBD1 or TRBD2 (5 bases each). Per germline, CDR1 SQVTM and CDR2 ANQGSEA. V lost 4 bases, J lost 2 bases, and 15 bases lay in between. CDR3 length equals 14 residues. Written as DNA, the CDR3 is TGCAGCGTTGCGTCCAGGGACGGTACCTACGAGCAGTACTTC. Its translation: CSVASRDGTYEQYF.